The following is a T cell receptor beta chain sequence with its context. The antigen this receptor binds is unknown. Base quality data are lacking; no much larger clone is found one base away. The entry originates in a study of blood T cell repertoires in COVID-19 (TCRdb year 2020). Some background on the complete study: Collaborator samples came from the United States, Italy and Spain and covered acute and convalescent phases of COVID-19. Where available, HLA class I and class II types were obtained from metadata supplied by the sample provider rather than from assay-based typing. Nearly every sample came with metadata listing a de-identified subject ID, COVID-19 status, age in years and sex. The prospective study material was composed of cDNA or gDNA derived from T cells, B-cell-depleted T cells, or PBMCs. The repertoires were released in a freely available public database meant as a resource for research on the immune response to SARS-CoV-2. Deeply sampled blood TCRbeta repertoires from subjects exposed to, actively infected with, or recovered from COVID-19 were included in the dataset. The samples were drawn from the first 160 participants of the ongoing ImmuneRACE study and from roughly 1,300 subjects provided by 6 global collaborators.

The immunoSEQ Assay, a bias-controlled multiplex PCR, was used to amplify TCRbeta CDR3 regions from genomic DNA. The authors' pipeline ran thus. Nucleated cell counts per sample were estimated from amplification of reference gene primers within the assay. To quantify the absolute abundance of each unique TCRbeta CDR3 rearrangement, sequence reads were collapsed and filtered. For each sample, productive Simpson clonality was calculated by taking the square root of Simpson's diversity index across productive rearrangements. Here the immuneACCESS table is served through TCRdb, limited to in-frame sequences with V and J called. Missing clones are a known gap in these copies; in checked studies unresolved V genes cover under half, and the rest lacks a known reason. The V and J calls and clone size come from that table; D and trimming were worked out from the DNA. For this sample the table gives roughly 91,000 clones, of which more than 75% were detected only once. Approximately 1.2% of the sample goes to the ten largest clones.

Summary of the overall study and its limitations: Clinical and demographic metadata were provided uncurated, with the amount varying by source and participant.

Whole blood was collected in K2EDTA tubes by collaborating institutions according to the institutions' own protocols. For TCRbeta analysis, collaborators shipped samples in one of three forms: frozen whole blood, isolated PBMCs, or DNA extracted from either of those sample types. V trim: 3 bases; J trim: 4 bases; unmatched bases: 8. Taken from cysteine to phenylalanine, the CDR3 has 15 residues. Of all the DNA, just the CDR3 is kept, 45 bases in frame from base 1. According to the germline V gene, CDR1 reads SNHLY and CDR2 reads FYNNEI. The TCR sequence derives from an elderly woman with acute or convalescent COVID-19. The rearrangement combines TRBV2 with TRBJ2-5, with TRBD2 identical over 7 junction bases. The material sequenced was peripheral blood. The CDR3 reads as follows: CASSDQSGVGETQYF. DNA sequence: TGTGCCAGCAGTGACCAGAGCGGGGTAGGAGAGACCCAGTACTTC.